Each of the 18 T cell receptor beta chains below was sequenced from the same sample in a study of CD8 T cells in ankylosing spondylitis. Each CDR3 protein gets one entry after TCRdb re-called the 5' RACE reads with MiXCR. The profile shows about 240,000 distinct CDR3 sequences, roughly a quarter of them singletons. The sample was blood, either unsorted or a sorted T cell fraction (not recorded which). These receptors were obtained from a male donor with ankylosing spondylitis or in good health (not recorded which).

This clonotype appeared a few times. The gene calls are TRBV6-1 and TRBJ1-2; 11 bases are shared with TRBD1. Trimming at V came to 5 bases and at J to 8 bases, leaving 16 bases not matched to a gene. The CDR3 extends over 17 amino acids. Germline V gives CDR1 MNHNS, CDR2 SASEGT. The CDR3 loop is CASSRWTGGEGEQGYTF. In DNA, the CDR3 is TGTGCCAGCAGTCGCTGGACAGGGGGCGAGGGTGAGCAAGGCTACACCTTC.

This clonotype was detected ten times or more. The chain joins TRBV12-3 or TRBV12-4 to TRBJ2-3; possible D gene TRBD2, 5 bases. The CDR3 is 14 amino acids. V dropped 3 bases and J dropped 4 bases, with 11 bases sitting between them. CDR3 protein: CASSLMRAADTQYF. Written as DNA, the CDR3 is TGTGCCAGCAGTTTGATGAGGGCGGCAGATACGCAGTATTTT.

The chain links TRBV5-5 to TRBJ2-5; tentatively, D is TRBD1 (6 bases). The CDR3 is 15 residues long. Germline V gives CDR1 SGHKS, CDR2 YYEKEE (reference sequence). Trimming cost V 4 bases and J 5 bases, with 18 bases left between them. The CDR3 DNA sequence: TGTGCCAGCAGCGTCCTTGGGGGCCCGGGGGAGACCCAGTACTTC. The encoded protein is CASSVLGGPGETQYF.

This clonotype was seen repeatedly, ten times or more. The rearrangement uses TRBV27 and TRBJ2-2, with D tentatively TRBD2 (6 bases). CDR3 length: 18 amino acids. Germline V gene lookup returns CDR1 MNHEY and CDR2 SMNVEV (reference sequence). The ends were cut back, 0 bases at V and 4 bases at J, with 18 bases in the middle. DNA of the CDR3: TGTGCCAGCAGTTTATCGGTGACTAGGTGGCGTGGCACCGGGGAGCTGTTTTTT. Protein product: CASSLSVTRWRGTGELFF.

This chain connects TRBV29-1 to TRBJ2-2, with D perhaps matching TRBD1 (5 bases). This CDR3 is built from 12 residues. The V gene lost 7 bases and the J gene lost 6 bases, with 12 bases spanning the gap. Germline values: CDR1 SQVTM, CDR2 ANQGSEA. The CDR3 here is CSAQGNAGELFF. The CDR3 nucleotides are TGCAGCGCCCAGGGTAACGCCGGGGAGCTGTTTTTT.

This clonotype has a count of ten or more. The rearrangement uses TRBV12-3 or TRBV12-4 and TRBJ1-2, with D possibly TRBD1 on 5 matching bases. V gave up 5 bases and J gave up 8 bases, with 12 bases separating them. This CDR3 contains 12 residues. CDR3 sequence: CASSPGLIGYTF. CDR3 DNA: TGTGCCAGCAGTCCGGGACTCATCGGCTACACCTTC.

CDR3 bases: TGCAGTGCAAACCCCCTGGGCCCGAGTCCCCAGTACTTC. Amino acid sequence: CSANPLGPSPQYF. The rearrangement links TRBV20-1 to TRBJ2-5; the D is unclear. Trimming shortened V by 6 bases and J by 9 bases, and 20 bases separated the two germline ends. The CDR3 consists of 13 residues. Germline loops: CDR1 DFQATT, CDR2 SNEGSKA (reference sequence).

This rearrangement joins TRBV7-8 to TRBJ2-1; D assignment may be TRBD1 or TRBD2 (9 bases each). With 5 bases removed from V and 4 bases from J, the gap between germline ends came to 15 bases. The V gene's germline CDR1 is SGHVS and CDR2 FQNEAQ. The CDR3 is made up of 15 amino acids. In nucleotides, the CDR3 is TGTGCCAGCAGCGCGGGGGGGACAGGGTACAATGAGCAGTTCTTC. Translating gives CASSAGGTGYNEQFF.

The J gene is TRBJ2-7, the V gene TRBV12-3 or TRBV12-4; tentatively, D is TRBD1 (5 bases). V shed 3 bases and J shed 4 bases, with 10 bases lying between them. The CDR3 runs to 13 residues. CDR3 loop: CASSFQGVYEQYF. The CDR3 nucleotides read TGTGCCAGCAGTTTCCAAGGGGTATACGAGCAGTACTTC.

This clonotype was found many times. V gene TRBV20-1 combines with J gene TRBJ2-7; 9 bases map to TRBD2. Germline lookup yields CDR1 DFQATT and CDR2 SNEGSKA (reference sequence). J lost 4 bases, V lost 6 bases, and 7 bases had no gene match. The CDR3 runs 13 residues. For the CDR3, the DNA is TGCAGTGCACGCGGGCTAGCGGGGTACGAGCAGTACTTC. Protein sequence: CSARGLAGYEQYF.

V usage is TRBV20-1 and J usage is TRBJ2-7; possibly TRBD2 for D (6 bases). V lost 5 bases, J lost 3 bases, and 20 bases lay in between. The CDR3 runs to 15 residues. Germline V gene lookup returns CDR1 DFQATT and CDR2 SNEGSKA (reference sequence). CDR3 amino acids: CSAGPPSGSNYEQYF. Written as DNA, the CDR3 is TGCAGTGCTGGGCCCCCCAGCGGGTCAAACTACGAGCAGTACTTC.

The CDR3 sequence is CASSFGLAYEQYF. Written as DNA, the CDR3 is TGTGCCAGCAGCTTTGGTCTTGCCTACGAGCAGTACTTC. The chain has TRBV5-4 and TRBJ2-7; no clear D. The V gene lost 2 bases and the J gene lost 2 bases, with 8 bases spanning the gap. Germline-derived CDR1 and CDR2 are SGHNT and YYREEE (reference sequence). This CDR3 comprises 13 residues.

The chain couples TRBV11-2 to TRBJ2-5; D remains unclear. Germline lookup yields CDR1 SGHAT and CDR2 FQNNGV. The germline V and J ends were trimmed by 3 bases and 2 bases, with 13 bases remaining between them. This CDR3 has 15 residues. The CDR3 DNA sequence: TGTGCCAGCAGCTTGGGGTCGAAGGCGCAAGAGACCCAGTACTTC. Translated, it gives CASSLGSKAQETQYF.

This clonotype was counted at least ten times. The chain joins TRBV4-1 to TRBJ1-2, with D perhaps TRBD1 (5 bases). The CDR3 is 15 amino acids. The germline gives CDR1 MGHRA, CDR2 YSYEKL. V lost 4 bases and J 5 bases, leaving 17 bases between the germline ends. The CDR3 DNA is TGCGCCAGCAGCCCGGGCGGGGCGCAGTGGTATGGCTACACCTTC. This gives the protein CASSPGGAQWYGYTF.

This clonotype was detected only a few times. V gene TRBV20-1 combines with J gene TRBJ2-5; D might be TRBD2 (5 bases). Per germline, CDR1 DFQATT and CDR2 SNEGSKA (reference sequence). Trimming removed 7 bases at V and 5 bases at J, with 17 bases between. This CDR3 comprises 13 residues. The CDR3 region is CSGPEGIGETQYF. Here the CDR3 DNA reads TGCAGTGGCCCCGAGGGAATCGGGGAGACCCAGTACTTC.

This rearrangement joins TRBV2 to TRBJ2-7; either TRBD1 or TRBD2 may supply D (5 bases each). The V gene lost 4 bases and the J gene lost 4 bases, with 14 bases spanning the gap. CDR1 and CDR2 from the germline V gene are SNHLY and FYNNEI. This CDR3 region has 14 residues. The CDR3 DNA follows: TGTGCCAGCAGTGTGGGGCGGCTAGCTTACGAGCAGTACTTC. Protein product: CASSVGRLAYEQYF.

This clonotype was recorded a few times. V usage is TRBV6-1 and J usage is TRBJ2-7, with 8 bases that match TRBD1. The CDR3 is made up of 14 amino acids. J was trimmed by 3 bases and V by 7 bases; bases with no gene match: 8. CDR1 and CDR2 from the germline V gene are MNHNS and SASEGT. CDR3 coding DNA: TGTGCCAGCAAAGGGCACAGGGGGAACTACGAGCAGTACTTC. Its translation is CASKGHRGNYEQYF.

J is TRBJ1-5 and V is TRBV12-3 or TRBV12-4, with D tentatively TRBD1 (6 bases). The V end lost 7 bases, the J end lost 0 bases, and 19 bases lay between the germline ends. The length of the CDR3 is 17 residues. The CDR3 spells CASTYRGQMYSNQPQHF. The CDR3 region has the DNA TGTGCCAGCACCTACCGCGGACAGATGTATAGCAATCAGCCCCAGCATTTT.